This passage covers 21 T cell receptor beta chains from one sample sequenced in a study of human T cells and chemical hapten exposure. This sample's time point: patch test 2, 6 weeks after DPC sensitization. Treatment given: therapeutic diphenylcyclopropenone sensitization with weekly scalp DPC. TCRdb used MiXCR to reprocess the RACE reads, holding one entry per CDR3 protein. The sample consists of a few hundred thousand distinct CDR3 sequences, around 6% of them appearing once. The sequencing here drew on whole blood, taken in connection with sensitization to the hapten diphenylcyclopropenone (DPC). All receptors come from a woman aged 18-30 years with alopecia areata. Some clones in this sample may be carry-over from other donors' samples.

The sample holds many counts of this clonotype. The chain is built from TRBV10-3 and TRBJ1-5; weak D call: TRBD1 (5 bases). This CDR3 spans 18 amino acids. With 0 bases removed from V and 1 base from J, the gap between germline ends came to 16 bases. Germline-derived CDR1 and CDR2 are ENHRY and SYGVKD. CDR3 protein: CAISESSGGSVSNQPQHF. The CDR3 region has the DNA TGTGCCATCAGTGAGTCTTCTGGGGGGAGCGTGAGCAATCAGCCCCAGCATTTT.

The V gene is TRBV7-8, the J gene TRBJ2-3, with D perhaps TRBD1 or TRBD2 (6 bases each). The V and J ends lost 2 bases and 3 bases respectively, with 15 bases between them. This CDR3 is built from 16 residues. From germline, CDR1 is SGHVS and CDR2 FQNEAQ. This CDR3 is CASSLSRGRRTDTQYF. CDR3 in DNA: TGTGCCAGCAGCTTATCTCGGGGGCGAAGAACAGATACGCAGTATTTT.

The chain links TRBV6-5 to TRBJ2-7; 11 bases are shared with TRBD1. Germline CDR1 is MNHEY and CDR2 is SVGAGI. The CDR3 sequence is 16 residues long. V trimming: 4 bases; J trimming: 0 bases; junction bases outside the gene matches: 5. The CDR3 region has the DNA TGTGCCAGCAGTTGGGACAGGGGGTTGAGCTCCTACGAGCAGTACTTC. Its protein is CASSWDRGLSSYEQYF.

The sample holds many counts of this clonotype. V usage is TRBV5-1 and J usage is TRBJ2-3, with TRBD2 matching 11 bases. Germline lookup yields CDR1 SGHRS and CDR2 YFSETQ. Trimming took 2 bases from V and 5 from J; bases not matched to a gene: 16. The CDR3 loop spans 19 amino acids. DNA of the CDR3: TGCGCCAGCAGCTTCCTTCCCAGTCCTAGCGGGGGGTTAGGAGATACGCAGTATTTT. Residues: CASSFLPSPSGGLGDTQYF.

This clonotype was seen more than once but under ten times. The J gene is TRBJ1-3, the V gene TRBV7-8, with a weak D call TRBD1 (6 bases). Germline assignment: CDR1 SGHVS and CDR2 FQNEAQ. Trimming left V 1 base short and J 4 bases short, with 14 bases between. The CDR3 covers 16 residues. The CDR3 sequence is CASSLGARGGGNTIYF. The DNA for the CDR3 is TGTGCCAGCAGCTTAGGCGCCAGGGGAGGAGGAAACACCATATATTTT.

The gene calls are TRBV4-2 and TRBJ2-1; 11 bases match TRBD2. With V trimmed by 4 bases and J by 5 bases, 10 bases remained unmatched. The germline V gene has CDR1 LGHNA and CDR2 YNFKEQ. This CDR3 comprises 17 residues. The CDR3: CASSLPTGTSGNNEQFF. The DNA for the CDR3 is TGTGCCAGCAGCCTCCCTACCGGGACTAGCGGAAACAATGAGCAGTTCTTC.

Many counts were recorded for this clonotype. The chain uses TRBV20-1 and TRBJ2-6, with D tentatively TRBD1 (6 bases). Germline-derived CDR1 and CDR2 are DFQATT and SNEGSKA (reference sequence). This CDR3 is built from 18 residues. V lost 0 bases to trimming and J lost 0 bases, with 15 bases between them. The CDR3 coding sequence is TGCAGTGCTAGAGATCCGGGCAGGGGAAGCTCTGGGGCCAACGTCCTGACTTTC. The encoded protein is CSARDPGRGSSGANVLTF.

The V call is TRBV10-3, the J call TRBJ2-7; 8 bases line up with TRBD1. Germline-derived CDR1 and CDR2 are ENHRY and SYGVKD. The CDR3 covers 14 residues. Trimming cost V 2 bases and J 2 bases; bases outside gene matches: 2. The CDR3 DNA is TGTGCCATCAGTGAGCGGGGACAGGCCTACGAGCAGTACTTC. Protein sequence: CAISERGQAYEQYF.

A few counts support this clonotype. The chain couples TRBV5-6 to TRBJ1-2, with unresolved D. This CDR3 comprises 13 residues. The germline V and J ends were trimmed by 1 base and 1 base, with 5 bases remaining between them. CDR1 is SGHDT, CDR2 YYEEEE, per germline. The CDR3 bases are TGTGCCAGCAGCTTGAACCTTAACTATGGCTACACCTTC. Its protein is CASSLNLNYGYTF.

The chain joins TRBV6-2 or TRBV6-3 to TRBJ2-3; maybe TRBD1 (5 bases). The germline V gene encodes CDR1 MNHEY and CDR2 SVGEGT. There are 14 residues in the CDR3. The V end lost 5 bases, the J end lost 4 bases, and 13 bases lay between the germline ends. The CDR3 loop reads CASSRPGRADTQYF. CDR3 DNA sequence: TGTGCCAGCAGTAGACCTGGCAGGGCAGATACGCAGTATTTT.

This rearrangement joins TRBV4-2 to TRBJ2-1, with 8 bases lining up with TRBD2. Germline-derived CDR1 and CDR2 are LGHNA and YNFKEQ. Germline trimming cut 4 bases from V and 7 bases from J; bases unmatched to any gene: 15. This CDR3 has 17 residues. As DNA, the CDR3 is TGTGCCAGCAGCCCGCAAGGAGATCGGGGGGGCACTAATGAGCAGTTCTTC. It is translated as CASSPQGDRGGTNEQFF.

This clonotype was detected a few times. The V gene is TRBV9, the J gene TRBJ2-3, with 8 positions matching TRBD1. The CDR3 runs to 14 residues. V shed 4 bases and J 7 bases; nucleotides not matched to a gene: 8. Germline V lookup: CDR1 SGDLS, CDR2 YYNGEE. In nucleotides, the CDR3 is TGTGCCAGCAGCCCCCAGGGGACAGGTCATACGCAGTATTTT. Translation gives CASSPQGTGHTQYF.

This clonotype was counted ten times or more. The genes are TRBV28 and TRBJ1-5; 11 bases agree with TRBD1. Germline V gene sequence: CDR1 MDHEN, CDR2 SYDVKM. The CDR3 consists of 14 residues. V was pared by 6 bases and J by 7 bases, with 5 bases of the junction left unmatched. CDR3 sequence (DNA): TGTGCCAGCAGCCCCGGGACAGGGGGGCAGCCCCAGCATTTT. Translated, it gives CASSPGTGGQPQHF.

In this sample, this clonotype turned up a few times. The rearrangement joins TRBV10-3 to TRBJ1-5; 9 nucleotides line up with TRBD1. J gave up 7 bases and V 2 bases, and 6 bases lay outside the gene matches. The V gene's germline CDR1 is ENHRY and CDR2 SYGVKD. The CDR3 loop spans 15 amino acids. The CDR3 protein is CAISEEGQGGQPQHF. The CDR3 bases are TGTGCCATCAGTGAGGAGGGACAGGGAGGCCAGCCCCAGCATTTT.

The chain joins TRBV27 to TRBJ2-7; TRBD1 agrees at 9 bases. The CDR3 runs to 14 residues. Per germline, CDR1 MNHEY and CDR2 SMNVEV (reference sequence). Trimming at V came to 6 bases and at J to 3 bases, leaving 6 bases not matched to a gene. In DNA form, the CDR3 reads TGTGCCAGCAGCTTCACAGGGGGCTACTACGAGCAGTACTTC. It yields the protein CASSFTGGYYEQYF.

In this sample, this clonotype turned up many times. In this CDR3 the conserved last residue, phenylalanine or tryptophan, is missing, so a read error is likely. The DNA is omitted, as the CDR3 cannot be located on it reliably, and the CDR3 follows TCRdb's listing. The chain combines TRBV10-3 with TRBJ1-2; the D segment call TRBD1 is taken from the table without a DNA check. The CDR3 spans 9 residues, counting both ends. Germline lookup yields CDR1 ENHRY and CDR2 SYGVKD. CDR3 amino acids: CAISETGRR.

This clonotype has at least ten counts. The rearrangement uses TRBV10-3 and TRBJ2-1; the D gene could be TRBD1 or TRBD2 (5 bases each). V shed 11 bases and J shed 3 bases, with 17 bases lying between them. The CDR3 consists of 14 residues. Germline CDR1 reads ENHRY; CDR2 reads SYGVKD. DNA for the CDR3: TGTGCCTCGACTGGGGGAACGCTCTACAATGAGCAGTTCTTC. It encodes CASTGGTLYNEQFF.

This clonotype was counted ten times or more. The chain joins TRBV6-5 to TRBJ2-1; D is ambiguous. The germline V gene has CDR1 MNHEY and CDR2 SVGAGI. This CDR3 has 12 residues. V gave up 0 bases and J gave up 11 bases, with 8 bases separating them. The CDR3 nucleotides read TGTGCCAGCAGTTACTCGAATGGTCAGCAGTTCTTC. Its translation is CASSYSNGQQFF.

The J gene is TRBJ2-4, the V gene TRBV18; 9 bases are a match to TRBD1. Trimming took 3 bases from V and 8 from J; bases not matched to a gene: 8. Germline V lookup: CDR1 KGHSH, CDR2 LQKENI. This CDR3 region has 15 residues. The CDR3 DNA reads as TGTGCCAGCTCACCCCGACAGGGGGTCATGGACATTCAGTACTTC. Its protein is CASSPRQGVMDIQYF.

The V call is TRBV12-3 or TRBV12-4, the J call TRBJ1-2, with 7 bases aligning to TRBD1. V shed 7 bases and J 1 base; nucleotides not matched to a gene: 6. The CDR3 runs to 14 residues. This CDR3 is CASTQQGNNYGYTF. CDR3 coding DNA: TGTGCCAGCACCCAACAGGGGAATAACTATGGCTACACCTTC.

This clonotype was recorded many times. The genes are TRBV21-1 and TRBJ1-1; the table names TRBD1, a call not compared with the DNA. TRBV21-1 is tagged as a pseudogene. CDR3 length: 16 amino acids. The CDR3 loop is CASSKGGVGADTEAFF. CDR3 in DNA: TGTGCCAGCAGCAAAGGTGGGGTGGGGGCCGACACTGAAGCTTTCTTT.